These T cell receptor beta chains were read from a single sample in a study of immune heterogeneity within non-small cell lung tumors. TCRdb reprocessed the multiplex PCR reads via MiXCR and lists one record per CDR3 protein. Among under 35,000 distinct CDR3 sequences listed, 25% to 30% were seen once. The source material was lung tumor tissue. Source of these receptors: a man between 40 and 49 years old with non-small cell lung cancer. Both conserved end residues are trimmed from each CDR3. D genes are given only for firm matches.

J gene,D gene,V gene,CDR3 protein
TRBJ2-5,.,TRBV19,ASSSTGTVLGIQY
TRBJ2-3,TRBD2,TRBV30,AISGTRKGTDTQY
TRBJ2-1,.,TRBV27,ASRMDSQNEQF
TRBJ2-1,.,TRBV5-1,ASSLGGTTNNEQF
TRBJ1-1,.,TRBV5-8,ASSSTWNTEAF
TRBJ2-6,.,TRBV6-1,ASSERSAGANVLT
TRBJ2-7,.,TRBV6-1,ASANPWAGSYEQY
TRBJ2-2,.,TRBV6-1,VAQRQPNTGELF
TRBJ1-1,.,TRBV2,ASMSTRMNTEAF
TRBJ1-1,.,TRBV7-2,ASSRTGQGRTEAF
TRBJ1-1,.,TRBV28,ASRTSNTGEAF
TRBJ1-6,.,TRBV13,ASSLGRNSPLH
TRBJ2-5,.,TRBV4-3,ASSAYRVTGETQY
TRBJ1-2,TRBD1,TRBV18,ASSPRQGDRNYGYT
TRBJ1-6,TRBD1,TRBV7-2,ASSTGQDGNSPLH
TRBJ2-1,.,TRBV2,ASRVDSYNEQF
TRBJ2-1,TRBD2,TRBV20-1,SATPGTRGGDQF
TRBJ1-6,TRBD1,TRBV12-3/TRBV12-4,ASRSTGGENSPLH
TRBJ1-2,TRBD1,TRBV11-3,ASSSGQGWYGYT
TRBJ2-3,.,TRBV7-9,ATERVGTDTQY
TRBJ2-3,TRBD1,TRBV10-3,AMSGTGTTDTQY
TRBJ2-5,TRBD2,TRBV6-2/TRBV6-3,ASSWRGGQGRETQY